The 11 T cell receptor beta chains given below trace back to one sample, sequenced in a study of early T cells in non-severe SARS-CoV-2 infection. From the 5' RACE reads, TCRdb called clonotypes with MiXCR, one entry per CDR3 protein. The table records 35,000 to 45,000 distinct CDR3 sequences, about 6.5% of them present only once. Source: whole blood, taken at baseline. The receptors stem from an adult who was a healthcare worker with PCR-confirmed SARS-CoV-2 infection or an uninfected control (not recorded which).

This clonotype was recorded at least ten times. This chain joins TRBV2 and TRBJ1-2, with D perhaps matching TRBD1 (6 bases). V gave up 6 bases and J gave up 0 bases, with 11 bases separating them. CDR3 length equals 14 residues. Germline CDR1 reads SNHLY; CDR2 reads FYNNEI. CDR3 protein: CASRNNRANYGYTF. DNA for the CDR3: TGTGCCAGCAGAAACAACAGGGCTAACTATGGCTACACCTTC. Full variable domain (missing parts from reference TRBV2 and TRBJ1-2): EPEVTQTPSHQVTQMGQEVILRCVPISNHLYFYWYRQILGQKVEFLVSFYNNEISEKSEIFDDQFSVERPDGSNFTLKIRSTKLEDSAMYFCASRNNRANYGYTFGSGTRLTVV.

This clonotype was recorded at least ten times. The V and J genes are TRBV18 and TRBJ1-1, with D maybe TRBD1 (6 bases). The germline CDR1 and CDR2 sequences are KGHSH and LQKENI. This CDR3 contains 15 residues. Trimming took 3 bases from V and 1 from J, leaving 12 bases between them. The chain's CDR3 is CASSPLPTGNTEAFF. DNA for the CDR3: TGTGCCAGCTCACCTCTCCCGACAGGGAACACTGAAGCTTTCTTT.

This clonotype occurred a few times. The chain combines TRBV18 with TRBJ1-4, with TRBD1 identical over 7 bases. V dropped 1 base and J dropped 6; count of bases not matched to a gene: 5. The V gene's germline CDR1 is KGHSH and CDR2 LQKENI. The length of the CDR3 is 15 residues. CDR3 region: CASSPRQGVDEKLFF. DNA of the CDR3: TGTGCCAGCTCACCACGACAGGGTGTTGATGAAAAACTGTTTTTT. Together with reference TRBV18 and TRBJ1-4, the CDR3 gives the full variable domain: NAGVMQNPRHLVRRRGQEARLRCSPMKGHSHVYWYRQLPEEGLKFMVYLQKENIIDESGMPKERFSAEFPKEGPSILRIQQVVRGDSAAYFCASSPRQGVDEKLFFGSGTQLSVL.

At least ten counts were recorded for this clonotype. The CDR3 DNA reads as TGTGCCAGCAGCTATCAGCCAGCCTCTGGGGCCAACGTCCTGACTTTC. It codes for CASSYQPASGANVLTF. V usage is TRBV7-3 and J usage is TRBJ2-6; no reliable D call. Deletions cut 4 bases from V and 0 bases from J, with 10 bases between. The CDR3 is 16 residues long. The germline gives CDR1 SGHTA, CDR2 FQGTGA. Full variable domain (rest looked up from reference TRBV7-3 and TRBJ2-6): GAGVSQTPSNKVTEKGKYVELRCDPISGHTALYWYRQSLGQGPEFLIYFQGTGAADDSGLPNDRFFAVRPEGSVSTLKIQRTERGDSAVYLCASSYQPASGANVLTFGAGSRLTVL.

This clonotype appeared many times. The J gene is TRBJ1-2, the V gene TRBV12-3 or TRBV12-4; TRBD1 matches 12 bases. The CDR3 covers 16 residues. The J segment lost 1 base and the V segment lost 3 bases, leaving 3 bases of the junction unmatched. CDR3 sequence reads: CASSLGQGALNYGYTF. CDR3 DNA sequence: TGTGCCAGCAGTTTGGGACAGGGGGCCCTTAACTATGGCTACACCTTC.

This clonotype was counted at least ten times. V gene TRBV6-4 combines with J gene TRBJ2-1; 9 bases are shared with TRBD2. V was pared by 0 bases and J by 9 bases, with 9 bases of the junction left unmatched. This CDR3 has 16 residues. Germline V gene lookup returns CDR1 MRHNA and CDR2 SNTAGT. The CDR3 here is CASSDSPSGEGGEQFF. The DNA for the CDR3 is TGTGCCAGCAGTGACTCCCCTAGCGGGGAAGGGGGTGAGCAGTTCTTC.

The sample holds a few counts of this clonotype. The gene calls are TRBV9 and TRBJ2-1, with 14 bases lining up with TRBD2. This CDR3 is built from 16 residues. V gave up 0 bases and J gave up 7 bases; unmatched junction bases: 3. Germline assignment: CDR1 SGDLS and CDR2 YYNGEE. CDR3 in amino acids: CASSVGTSGGQNEQFF. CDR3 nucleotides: TGTGCCAGCAGCGTAGGGACTAGCGGGGGGCAGAATGAGCAGTTCTTC.

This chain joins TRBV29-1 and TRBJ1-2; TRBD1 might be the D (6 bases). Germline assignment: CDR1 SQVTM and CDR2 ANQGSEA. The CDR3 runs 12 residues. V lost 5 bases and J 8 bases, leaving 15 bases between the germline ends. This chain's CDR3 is CSVSGGSEGYTF. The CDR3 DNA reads TGCAGCGTTTCTGGGGGCTCAGAGGGCTACACCTTC.

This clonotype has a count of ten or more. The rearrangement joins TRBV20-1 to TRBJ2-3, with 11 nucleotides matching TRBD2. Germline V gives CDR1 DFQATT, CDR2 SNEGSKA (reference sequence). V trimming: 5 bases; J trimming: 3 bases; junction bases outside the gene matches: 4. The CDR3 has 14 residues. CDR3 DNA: TGCAGTGCTGAAACTAGCGGGGGAACAGATACGCAGTATTTT. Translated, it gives CSAETSGGTDTQYF.

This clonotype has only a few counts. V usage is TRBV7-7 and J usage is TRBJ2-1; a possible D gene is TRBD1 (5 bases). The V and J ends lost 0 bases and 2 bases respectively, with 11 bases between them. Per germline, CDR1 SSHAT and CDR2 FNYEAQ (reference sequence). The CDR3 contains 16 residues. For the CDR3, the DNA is TGTGCCAGCAGCTTAGCAGGGGAAGCCCCCTACAATGAGCAGTTCTTC. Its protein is CASSLAGEAPYNEQFF. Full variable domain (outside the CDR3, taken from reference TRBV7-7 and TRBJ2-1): GAGVSQSPRYKVTKRGQDVTLRCDPISSHATLYWYQQALGQGPEFLTYFNYEAQPDKSGLPSDRFSAERPEGSISTLTIQRTEQRDSAMYRCASSLAGEAPYNEQFFGPGTRLTVL.

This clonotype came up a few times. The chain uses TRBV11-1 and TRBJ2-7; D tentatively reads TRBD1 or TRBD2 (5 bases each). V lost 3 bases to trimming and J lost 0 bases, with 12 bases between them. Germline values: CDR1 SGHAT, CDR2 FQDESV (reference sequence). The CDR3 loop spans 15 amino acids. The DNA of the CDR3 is TGTGCCAGCAGCTTGTCCGGGGCAGTCTCCTACGAGCAGTACTTC. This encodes CASSLSGAVSYEQYF.